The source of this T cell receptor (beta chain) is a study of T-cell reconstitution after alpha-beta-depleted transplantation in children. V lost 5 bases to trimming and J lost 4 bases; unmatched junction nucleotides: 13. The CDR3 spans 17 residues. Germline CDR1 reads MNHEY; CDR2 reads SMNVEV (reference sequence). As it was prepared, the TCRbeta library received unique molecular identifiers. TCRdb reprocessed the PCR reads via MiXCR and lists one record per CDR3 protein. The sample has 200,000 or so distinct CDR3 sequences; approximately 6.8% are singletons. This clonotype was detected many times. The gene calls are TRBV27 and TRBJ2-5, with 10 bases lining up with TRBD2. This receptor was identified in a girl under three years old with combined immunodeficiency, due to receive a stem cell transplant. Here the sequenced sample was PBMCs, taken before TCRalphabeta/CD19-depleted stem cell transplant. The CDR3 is CASSTKTSGFEGETQYF. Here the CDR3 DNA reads TGTGCCAGCAGTACCAAGACTAGCGGGTTTGAAGGAGAGACCCAGTACTTC.